This T cell receptor (beta chain) was documented in a study of T cell changes during pregnancy in multiple sclerosis. Sequencing used immunoSEQ multiplex PCR; TCRdb keeps in-frame clones, though not all of them. The profile shows fewer than 25,000 clones, 90% of them singletons. Trimming removed 6 bases at V and 5 bases at J, with 17 bases between. Germline V CDR1 and CDR2: LNHDA, SQIVND (reference sequence). This CDR3 is built from 15 residues. J is TRBJ1-5 and V is TRBV19, with a tentative D call TRBD1 (6 bases). This TCR derives from a female donor in good health, enrolled as a control in a pregnancy study. Sample: CD8+ T cells from peripheral blood mononuclear cells, taken in the third trimester of pregnancy. The CDR3 spells CASSRTWGGHQPQHF. The CDR3 region has the DNA TGTGCCAGTAGCCGAACGTGGGGGGGGCATCAGCCCCAGCATTTT.